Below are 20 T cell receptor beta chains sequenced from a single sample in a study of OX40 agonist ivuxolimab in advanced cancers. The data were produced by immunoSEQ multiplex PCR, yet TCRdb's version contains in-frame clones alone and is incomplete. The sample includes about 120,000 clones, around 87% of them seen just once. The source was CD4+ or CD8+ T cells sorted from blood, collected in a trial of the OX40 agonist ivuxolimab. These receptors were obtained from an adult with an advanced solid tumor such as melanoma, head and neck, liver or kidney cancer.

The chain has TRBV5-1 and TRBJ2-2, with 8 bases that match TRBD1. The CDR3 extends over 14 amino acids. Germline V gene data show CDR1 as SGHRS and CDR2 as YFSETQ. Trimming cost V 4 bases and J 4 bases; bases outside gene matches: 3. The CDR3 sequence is CASSTDRATGELFF. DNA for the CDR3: TGCGCCAGCAGCACGGACAGGGCCACCGGGGAGCTGTTTTTT.

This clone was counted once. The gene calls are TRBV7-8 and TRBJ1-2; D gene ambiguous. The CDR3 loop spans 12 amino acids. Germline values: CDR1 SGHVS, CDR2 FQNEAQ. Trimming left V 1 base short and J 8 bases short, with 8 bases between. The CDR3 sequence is CASSLVTGGYTF. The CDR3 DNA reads TGTGCCAGCAGCTTAGTTACTGGGGGCTACACCTTC.

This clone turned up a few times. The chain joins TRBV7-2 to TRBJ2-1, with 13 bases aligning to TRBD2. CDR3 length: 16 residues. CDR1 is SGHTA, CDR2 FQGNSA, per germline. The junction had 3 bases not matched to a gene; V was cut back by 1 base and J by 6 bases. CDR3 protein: CASSLGGTSGVNEQFF. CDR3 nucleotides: TGTGCCAGCAGCTTAGGGGGGACTAGCGGGGTCAATGAGCAGTTCTTC.

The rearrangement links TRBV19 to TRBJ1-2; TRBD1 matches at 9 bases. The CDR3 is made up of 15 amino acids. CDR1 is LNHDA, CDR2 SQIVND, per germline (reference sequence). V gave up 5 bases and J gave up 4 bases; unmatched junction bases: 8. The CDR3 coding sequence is TGTGCCAGTAGTGTATCCGGGACAGGGACCTATGGCTACACCTTC. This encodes CASSVSGTGTYGYTF.

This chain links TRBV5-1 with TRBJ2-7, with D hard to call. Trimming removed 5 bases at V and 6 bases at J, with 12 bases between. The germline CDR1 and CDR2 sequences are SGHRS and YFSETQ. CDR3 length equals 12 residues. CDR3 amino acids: CASRDNTAEQYF. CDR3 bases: TGCGCCAGCAGAGACAATACGGCCGAGCAGTACTTC. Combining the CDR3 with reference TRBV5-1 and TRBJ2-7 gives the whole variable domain KAGVTQTPRYLIKTRGQQVTLSCSPISGHRSVSWYQQTPGQGLQFLFEYFSETQRNKGNFPGRFSGRQFSNSRSEMNVSTLELGDSALYLCASRDNTAEQYFGPGTRLTVT.

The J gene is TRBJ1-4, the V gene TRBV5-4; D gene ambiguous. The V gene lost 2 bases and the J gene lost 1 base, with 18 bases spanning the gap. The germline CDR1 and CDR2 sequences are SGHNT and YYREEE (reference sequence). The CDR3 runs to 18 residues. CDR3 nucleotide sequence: TGTGCCAGCAGCTTTTACCCTACCGATATTGGAACTAATGAAAAACTGTTTTTT. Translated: CASSFYPTDIGTNEKLFF.

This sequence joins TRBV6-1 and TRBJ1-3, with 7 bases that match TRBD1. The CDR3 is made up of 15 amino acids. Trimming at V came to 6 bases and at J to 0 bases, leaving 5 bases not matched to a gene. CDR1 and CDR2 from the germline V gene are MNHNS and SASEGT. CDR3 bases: TGTGCCAGCAGAAGGGGGCCCGACTCTGGAAACACCATATATTTT. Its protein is CASRRGPDSGNTIYF.

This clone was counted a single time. The CDR3 protein is CATSQWGGRDEQYF. The CDR3 region has the DNA TGTGCCACCAGCCAGTGGGGGGGGAGGGACGAGCAGTACTTC. The chain has TRBV15 and TRBJ2-7; TRBD2 agrees at 7 bases. This CDR3 has 14 residues. Trimming removed 5 bases from V and 5 bases from J; junction bases left unmatched: 9. Per germline, CDR1 LNHNV and CDR2 YYDKDF (reference sequence).

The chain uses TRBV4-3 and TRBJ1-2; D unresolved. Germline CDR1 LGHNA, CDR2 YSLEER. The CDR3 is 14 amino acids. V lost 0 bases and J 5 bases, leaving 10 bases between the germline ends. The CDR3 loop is CASSQDPGWYGYTF. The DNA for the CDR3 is TGCGCCAGCAGCCAAGATCCAGGATGGTATGGCTACACCTTC.

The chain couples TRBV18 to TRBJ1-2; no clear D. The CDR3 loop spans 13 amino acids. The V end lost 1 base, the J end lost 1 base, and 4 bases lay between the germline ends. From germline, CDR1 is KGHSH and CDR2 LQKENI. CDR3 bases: TGTGCCAGCTCACCACAGGATAACTATGGCTACACCTTC. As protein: CASSPQDNYGYTF.

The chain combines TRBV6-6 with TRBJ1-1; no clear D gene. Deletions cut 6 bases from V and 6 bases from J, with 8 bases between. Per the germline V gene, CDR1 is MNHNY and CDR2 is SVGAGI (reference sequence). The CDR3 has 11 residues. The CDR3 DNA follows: TGTGCCAGCAGGTTGTTATCTGAAGCTTTCTTT. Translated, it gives CASRLLSEAFF.

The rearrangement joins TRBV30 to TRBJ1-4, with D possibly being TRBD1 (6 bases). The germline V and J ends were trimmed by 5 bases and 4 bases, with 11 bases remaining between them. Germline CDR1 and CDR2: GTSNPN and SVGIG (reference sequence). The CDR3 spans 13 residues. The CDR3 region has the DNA TGTGCCTGGTCCGGACAGCATAATGAAAAACTGTTTTTT. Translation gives CAWSGQHNEKLFF.

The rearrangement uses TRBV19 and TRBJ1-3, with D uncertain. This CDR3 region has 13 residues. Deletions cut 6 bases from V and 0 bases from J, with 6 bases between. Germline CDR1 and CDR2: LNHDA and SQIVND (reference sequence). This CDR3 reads CASRRTSGNTIYF. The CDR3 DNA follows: TGTGCCAGTAGGAGGACCTCTGGAAACACCATATATTTT.

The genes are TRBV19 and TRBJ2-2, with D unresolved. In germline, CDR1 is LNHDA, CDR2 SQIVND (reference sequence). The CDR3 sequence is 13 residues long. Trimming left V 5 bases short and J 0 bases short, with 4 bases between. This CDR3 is CASSVSNTGELFF. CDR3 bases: TGTGCCAGTAGTGTGTCGAACACCGGGGAGCTGTTTTTT.

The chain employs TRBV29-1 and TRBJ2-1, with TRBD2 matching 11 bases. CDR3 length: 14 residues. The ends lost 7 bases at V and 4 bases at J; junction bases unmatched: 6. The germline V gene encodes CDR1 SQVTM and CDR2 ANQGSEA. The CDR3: CSDVTSGGYNEQFF. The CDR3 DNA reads TGCAGCGACGTCACTAGCGGGGGTTACAATGAGCAGTTCTTC.

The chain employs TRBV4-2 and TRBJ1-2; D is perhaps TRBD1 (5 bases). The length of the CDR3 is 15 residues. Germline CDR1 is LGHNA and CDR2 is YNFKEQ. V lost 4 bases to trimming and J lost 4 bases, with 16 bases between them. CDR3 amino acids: CASSPGIGTPYGYTF. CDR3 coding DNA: TGTGCCAGCAGCCCCGGCATCGGGACCCCCTATGGCTACACCTTC.

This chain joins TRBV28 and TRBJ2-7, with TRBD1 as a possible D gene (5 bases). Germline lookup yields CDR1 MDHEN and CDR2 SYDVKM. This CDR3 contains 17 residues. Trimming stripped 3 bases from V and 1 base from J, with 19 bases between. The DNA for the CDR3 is TGTGCCAGCAGTTTTCTCTACAGGACCAAGGGGTCCTACGAGCAGTACTTC. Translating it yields CASSFLYRTKGSYEQYF.

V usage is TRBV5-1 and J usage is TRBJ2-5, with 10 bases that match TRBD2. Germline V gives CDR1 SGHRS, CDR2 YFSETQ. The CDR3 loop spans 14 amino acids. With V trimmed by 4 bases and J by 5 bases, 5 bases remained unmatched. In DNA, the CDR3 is TGCGCCAGCAGCCTAGGGACTAGCGTGGAGACCCAGTACTTC. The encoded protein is CASSLGTSVETQYF.

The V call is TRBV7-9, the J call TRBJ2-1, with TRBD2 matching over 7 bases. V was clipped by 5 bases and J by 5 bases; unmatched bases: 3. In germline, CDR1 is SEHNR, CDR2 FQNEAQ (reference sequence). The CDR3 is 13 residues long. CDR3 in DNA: TGTGCCAGCAGCCTTGGACTAGACAATGAGCAGTTCTTC. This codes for CASSLGLDNEQFF.

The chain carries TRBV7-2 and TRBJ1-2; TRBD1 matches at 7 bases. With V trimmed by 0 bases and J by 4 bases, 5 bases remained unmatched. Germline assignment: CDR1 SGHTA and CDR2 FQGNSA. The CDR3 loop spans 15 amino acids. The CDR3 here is CASSLAQGGAYGYTF. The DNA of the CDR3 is TGTGCCAGCAGCTTAGCGCAGGGGGGGGCCTATGGCTACACCTTC.